These 31 T cell receptor beta chains were all obtained from the same sample, sequenced in a study of blood T cells in healthy people across ages. Primed by a sample-barcoded 5' primer and a J-beta primer mix, a second PCR proceeded for 7 to 11 cycles. Each CDR3 protein is one row after TCRdb ran MiXCR on the 5' RACE reads. In the table there are approximately 780,000 distinct CDR3 sequences, roughly 25% of which are singletons. These sequences were also reported in another study, on T cells of mothers and their children.

The sample was blood. Source of these receptors: a boy aged 10-17 years in good health.

This chain uses TRBV21-1 with TRBJ2-5; no DNA check was done on the table's D call, TRBD1. TRBV21-1 is designated a pseudogene. The CDR3 extends over 12 amino acids. CDR3 sequence (DNA): TGTGCCAGCAGCATCTTTGACAGGGTGGAGTTCTTC. It yields the protein CASSIFDRVEFF.

The V call is TRBV20-1, the J call TRBJ2-3, with D perhaps given as TRBD1 or TRBD2 (6 bases each). This CDR3 comprises 14 residues. Per germline, CDR1 DFQATT and CDR2 SNEGSKA (reference sequence). The CDR3 reads CSAGRGASTDTQYF. The CDR3 nucleotides are TGCAGCGCCGGTAGGGGGGCCAGCACAGATACGCAGTATTTT.

The chain carries TRBV28 and TRBJ2-5; 8 positions agree with TRBD2. Germline CDR1 MDHEN, CDR2 SYDVKM. There are 15 residues in the CDR3. With 5 bases clipped from V and 0 bases from J, the junction kept 5 bases outside the gene matches. CDR3 nucleotide sequence: TGTGCCAGCAGTCTACTAGCGGCGTACCAAGAGACCCAGTACTTC. Its protein is CASSLLAAYQETQYF. Complete variable domain (other parts from reference TRBV28 and TRBJ2-5): DVKVTQSSRYLVKRTGEKVFLECVQDMDHENMFWYRQDPGLGLRLIYFSYDVKMKEKGDIPEGYSVSREKKERFSLILESASTNQTSMYLCASSLLAAYQETQYFGPGTRLLVL.

Only a few counts were recorded for this clonotype. The chain links TRBV29-1 to TRBJ1-1; the D gene is possibly TRBD1 (5 bases). Between the trimmed V and J ends, which lost 5 bases and 6 bases, there was a span of 16 bases. The CDR3 runs to 13 residues. In germline, CDR1 is SQVTM, CDR2 ANQGSEA. The CDR3 loop is CSVLDTKRPEAFF. CDR3 nucleotide sequence: TGCAGCGTTTTGGACACGAAAAGACCTGAAGCTTTCTTT.

V and J are TRBV3-1 and TRBJ2-4; either TRBD1 or TRBD2 may supply D (5 bases each). This CDR3 contains 17 residues. The V gene's germline CDR1 is LGHDT and CDR2 YNNKEL (reference sequence). With 1 base removed from V and 0 bases from J, the gap between germline ends came to 13 bases. The CDR3 spells CASSQVIEGTAKNIQYF. Written as DNA, the CDR3 is TGTGCCAGCAGCCAAGTAATCGAGGGGACAGCCAAAAACATTCAGTACTTC.

This clonotype occurred once. The chain links TRBV20-1 to TRBJ2-3, with D perhaps TRBD2 (5 bases). CDR3 length: 12 residues. Trimming took 5 bases from V and 5 from J, leaving 11 bases between them. The V gene's germline CDR1 is DFQATT and CDR2 SNEGSKA (reference sequence). The CDR3 loop is CSASPGRDTQYF. In nucleotides, the CDR3 is TGCAGTGCTTCCCCGGGGAGAGATACGCAGTATTTT.

The chain couples TRBV20-1 to TRBJ2-3, with no clear D. In germline, CDR1 is DFQATT, CDR2 SNEGSKA (reference sequence). Trimming removed 5 bases from V and 4 bases from J, with 13 bases in between. This CDR3 comprises 13 residues. CDR3 sequence (DNA): TGCAGTGCTCTCAATTACGATGCAGATACGCAGTATTTT. It specifies CSALNYDADTQYF.

The chain is built from TRBV2 and TRBJ2-1, with 11 bases lining up with TRBD2. The ends lost 7 bases at V and 10 bases at J; junction bases unmatched: 12. Germline-derived CDR1 and CDR2 are SNHLY and FYNNEI. There are 15 residues in the CDR3. CDR3 in amino acids: CASNIPASGGKEQFF. As DNA, the CDR3 is TGTGCCAGCAACATTCCGGCTAGCGGGGGGAAAGAGCAGTTCTTC.

This clonotype was found many times. The rearrangement joins TRBV29-1 to TRBJ2-1; TRBD2 aligns across 13 bases. Germline values: CDR1 SQVTM, CDR2 ANQGSEA. The CDR3 extends over 14 amino acids. V shed 7 bases and J 7 bases; nucleotides not matched to a gene: 7. The CDR3 DNA sequence: TGCAGCGCCATGACTAGCGGGGGGTGGAATGAGCAGTTCTTC. It encodes CSAMTSGGWNEQFF.

The gene calls are TRBV7-9 and TRBJ1-3; possibly TRBD1 for D (5 bases). Trimming shortened V by 5 bases and J by 1 base, and 15 bases separated the two germline ends. Germline-derived CDR1 and CDR2 are SEHNR and FQNEAQ (reference sequence). This CDR3 comprises 16 residues. In nucleotides, the CDR3 is TGTGCCAGCAGCGCCTATGGGACGGCTTCTGGAAACACCATATATTTT. It codes for CASSAYGTASGNTIYF.

This CDR3 is CASSWQGEQFF. CDR3 bases: TGTGCCAGCAGTTGGCAAGGTGAGCAGTTCTTC. The rearrangement uses TRBV28 and TRBJ2-5; no definite D call. The J call may be faulty, since TRBJ2-1 better matches the DNA end. CDR1 and CDR2 from the germline V gene are MDHEN and SYDVKM. The CDR3 loop spans 11 amino acids.

There are a few counts of this clonotype. This chain joins TRBV5-5 and TRBJ1-5, with unresolved D. The CDR3 is made up of 14 amino acids. Between the trimmed V and J ends, which lost 5 bases and 5 bases, there was a span of 14 bases. Germline loops: CDR1 SGHKS, CDR2 YYEKEE (reference sequence). The CDR3 DNA follows: TGTGCCAGCAGTACGACGGCGCTAGATCAGCCCCAGCATTTT. Translation: CASSTTALDQPQHF. Full variable domain (missing parts from reference TRBV5-5 and TRBJ1-5): DAGVTQSPTHLIKTRGQQVTLRCSPISGHKSVSWYQQVLGQGPQFIFQYYEKEERGRGNFPDRFSARQFPNYSSELNVNALLLGDSALYLCASSTTALDQPQHFGDGTRLSIL.

V gene TRBV29-1 combines with J gene TRBJ1-5, with 7 bases matching TRBD1. Germline V gene data show CDR1 as SQVTM and CDR2 as ANQGSEA. This CDR3 region has 14 residues. V gave up 5 bases and J gave up 5 bases; unmatched junction bases: 9. CDR3 residues: CSVRPGGIDQPQHF. The CDR3 DNA is TGCAGCGTTCGGCCAGGGGGAATCGATCAGCCCCAGCATTTT.

The chain links TRBV7-9 to TRBJ2-5, with 12 bases lining up with TRBD1. With 5 bases clipped from V and 5 bases from J, the junction kept 12 bases outside the gene matches. The CDR3 runs 17 residues. Germline CDR1 reads SEHNR; CDR2 reads FQNEAQ (reference sequence). CDR3 residues: CASSPHGGTGGQETQYF. The CDR3 DNA follows: TGTGCCAGCAGCCCCCATGGGGGGACAGGGGGCCAGGAGACCCAGTACTTC.

A few counts support this clonotype. The chain employs TRBV6-5 and TRBJ2-1, with 9 bases matching TRBD2. The V segment lost 0 bases and the J segment 5 bases; nucleotides outside the gene matches: 5. The germline V gene has CDR1 MNHEY and CDR2 SVGAGI. The CDR3 is 16 residues long. The CDR3 sequence: CASSYSRTSANNEQFF. CDR3 nucleotides: TGTGCCAGCAGTTACTCTAGGACTAGCGCTAACAATGAGCAGTTCTTC.

This clonotype was observed a handful of times. The V and J genes are TRBV7-9 and TRBJ1-4; a weak D match, TRBD1 (6 bases). Germline V CDR1 and CDR2: SEHNR, FQNEAQ (reference sequence). The CDR3 runs 16 residues. With 5 bases removed from V and 6 bases from J, the gap between germline ends came to 19 bases. The CDR3 DNA follows: TGTGCCAGCAGCCAGACTCCCGTGGGGGCAGATGAAAAACTGTTTTTT. Protein product: CASSQTPVGADEKLFF.

This clonotype was counted only a few times. One junction end does not reproduce the germline sequence, and a read error may be involved. The chain joins TRBV5-5 to TRBJ2-1; the match to TRBD2 covers 14 bases. Germline assignment: CDR1 SGHKS and CDR2 YYEKEE (reference sequence). The CDR3 runs to 19 residues. The CDR3 sequence is CASSRGLAGGDSSYNGQFF. The CDR3 bases are TGTGCCAGCAGCCGCGGACTAGCGGGGGGCGATAGCTCCTACAATGGGCAGTTCTTC.

V and J are TRBV9 and TRBJ2-5, with a possible D match to TRBD1 (6 bases). The V gene lost 3 bases and the J gene lost 7 bases, with 19 bases spanning the gap. The germline CDR1 and CDR2 sequences are SGDLS and YYNGEE. This CDR3 has 15 residues. CDR3 sequence reads: CASSAEWGEGGTQYF. CDR3 nucleotide sequence: TGTGCCAGCAGCGCTGAGTGGGGTGAAGGGGGGACCCAGTACTTC. The whole variable domain, filled in from reference TRBV9 and TRBJ2-5, reads DSGVTQTPKHLITATGQRVTLRCSPRSGDLSVYWYQQSLDQGLQFLIQYYNGEERAKGNILERFSAQQFPDLHSELNLSSLELGDSALYFCASSAEWGEGGTQYFGPGTRLLVL.

This clonotype turned up a few times. The chain has TRBV7-9 and TRBJ1-1, with D hard to call. Deletions cut 1 base from V and 5 bases from J, with 5 bases between. Germline V CDR1 and CDR2: SEHNR, FQNEAQ (reference sequence). This CDR3 has 12 residues. The DNA of the CDR3 is TGTGCCAGCAGCTTAGAGGCGACTGAAGCTTTCTTT. Its translation: CASSLEATEAFF.

The chain carries TRBV25-1 and TRBJ1-4; D ambiguous. This CDR3 is 13 amino acids long. Between the trimmed V and J ends, which lost 5 bases and 4 bases, there was a span of 8 bases. The germline CDR1 and CDR2 sequences are MGHDK and SYGVNS. In DNA form, the CDR3 reads TGTGCCAGCAGTACGGGTAATAATGAAAAACTGTTTTTT. This encodes CASSTGNNEKLFF.

V usage is TRBV6-5 and J usage is TRBJ1-2; 10 nucleotides agree with TRBD1. Trimming removed 0 bases from V and 4 bases from J; junction bases left unmatched: 5. Germline loops: CDR1 MNHEY, CDR2 SVGAGI. CDR3 length equals 16 residues. The CDR3 DNA sequence: TGTGCCAGCAGTTACTCGGGACAGGGGATAGGCTATGGCTACACCTTC. Its protein is CASSYSGQGIGYGYTF.

This clonotype was seen only a few times. V and J are TRBV6-5 and TRBJ1-4; a weak D match, TRBD1 (5 bases). Germline values: CDR1 MNHEY, CDR2 SVGAGI. Trimming left V 0 bases short and J 8 bases short, with 10 bases between. The CDR3 consists of 14 residues. As DNA, the CDR3 is TGTGCCAGCAGTTACTCGAAGGGACGGGAAAAACTGTTTTTT. Amino acid sequence: CASSYSKGREKLFF.

This chain joins TRBV3-1 and TRBJ1-4; TRBD1 matches at 9 bases. Germline V gene lookup returns CDR1 LGHDT and CDR2 YNNKEL (reference sequence). With V trimmed by 4 bases and J by 5 bases, 2 bases remained unmatched. The CDR3 spans 14 residues. The CDR3 is CASSRQGVNEKLFF. In DNA, the CDR3 is TGTGCCAGCAGCCGACAGGGGGTGAATGAAAAACTGTTTTTT.

The chain joins TRBV2 to TRBJ1-4, with TRBD1 identical over 7 bases. CDR1 is SNHLY, CDR2 FYNNEI, per germline. Trimming removed 2 bases from V and 8 bases from J; junction bases left unmatched: 8. The CDR3 has 15 residues. The DNA for the CDR3 is TGTGCCAGCAGTGAACGGGGAGGGGGCCGAGAAAAACTGTTTTTT. As protein: CASSERGGGREKLFF.

The chain has TRBV28 and TRBJ2-5; 10 nucleotides agree with TRBD1. From germline, CDR1 is MDHEN and CDR2 SYDVKM. The CDR3 runs to 20 residues. V lost 5 bases and J lost 11; bases outside the gene matches: 29. Here the CDR3 reads CASSPSPGSGTGADGLGQYF. In DNA, the CDR3 is TGTGCCAGCAGTCCCTCTCCTGGGTCCGGGACAGGGGCCGATGGGTTGGGGCAGTACTTC.

The chain joins TRBV28 to TRBJ2-5; 9 bases agree with TRBD2. The CDR3 is 15 residues long. The germline gives CDR1 MDHEN, CDR2 SYDVKM. Germline trimming cut 3 bases from V and 4 bases from J; bases unmatched to any gene: 6. CDR3 protein: CASSFVSGGLETQYF. For the CDR3, the DNA is TGTGCCAGCAGTTTCGTTAGCGGGGGTTTAGAGACCCAGTACTTC.

This rearrangement joins TRBV19 to TRBJ1-2, with D tentatively TRBD1 (6 bases). Looked up from germline, CDR1 is LNHDA and CDR2 is SQIVND (reference sequence). The V end lost 9 bases, the J end lost 4 bases, and 12 bases lay between the germline ends. The CDR3 has 12 residues. The CDR3 sequence is CASRRGGYGYTF. In DNA form, the CDR3 reads TGTGCCAGCAGGCGAGGGGGCTATGGCTACACCTTC.

This clonotype was recorded a few times. This chain joins TRBV7-9 and TRBJ2-7; the D gene is possibly TRBD1 (6 bases). CDR3 length equals 15 residues. Germline CDR1 is SEHNR and CDR2 is FQNEAQ (reference sequence). The V and J ends lost 1 base and 3 bases respectively, with 13 bases between them. CDR3 protein: CASSLGLSRGYEQYF. As DNA, the CDR3 is TGTGCCAGCAGCTTAGGCCTCTCCAGGGGCTACGAGCAGTACTTC.

This chain uses TRBV6-5 with TRBJ1-5; D is undetermined. The CDR3 totals 16 residues. Germline CDR1 and CDR2: MNHEY and SVGAGI. With 0 bases removed from V and 3 bases from J, the gap between germline ends came to 12 bases. The CDR3 spells CASSYSRDRFNQPQHF. DNA of the CDR3: TGTGCCAGCAGTTACTCGAGGGATAGGTTCAATCAGCCCCAGCATTTT.

The chain has TRBV6-2 or TRBV6-3 and TRBJ2-1, with TRBD2 matching over 7 bases. CDR1 MNHEY and CDR2 SVGEGT come from the germline V gene. Unmatched junction bases numbered 5, after V lost 0 bases and J lost 0 bases. The CDR3 sequence is 17 residues long. In DNA, the CDR3 is TGTGCCAGCAGTTACTCGAAAGCGGGGAGCTCCTACAATGAGCAGTTCTTC. Protein sequence: CASSYSKAGSSYNEQFF.

The sample holds a few counts of this clonotype. The J gene is TRBJ1-1, the V gene TRBV10-3; 10 bases agree with TRBD1. Germline-derived CDR1 and CDR2 are ENHRY and SYGVKD. The V segment lost 8 bases and the J segment 6 bases; nucleotides outside the gene matches: 6. The CDR3 is 13 amino acids. DNA of the CDR3: TGTGCCATCGGGACAGGGGTTGAAGCTGAAGCTTTCTTT. Protein sequence: CAIGTGVEAEAFF.